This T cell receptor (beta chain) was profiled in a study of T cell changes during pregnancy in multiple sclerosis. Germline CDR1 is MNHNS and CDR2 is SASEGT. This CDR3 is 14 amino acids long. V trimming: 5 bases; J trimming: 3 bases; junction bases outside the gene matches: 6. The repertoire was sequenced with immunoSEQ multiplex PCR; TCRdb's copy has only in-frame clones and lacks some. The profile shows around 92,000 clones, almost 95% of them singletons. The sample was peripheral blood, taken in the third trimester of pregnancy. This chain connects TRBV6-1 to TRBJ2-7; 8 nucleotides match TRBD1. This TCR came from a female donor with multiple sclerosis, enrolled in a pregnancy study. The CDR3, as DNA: TGTGCCAGCAGTTCTCCGGACAGGGTCTACGAGCAGTACTTC. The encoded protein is CASSSPDRVYEQYF.